Presented here are 30 T cell receptor beta chains from one specimen sequenced in a study of T cell responses to AZD1222 COVID-19 vaccine. The repertoire was sequenced with immunoSEQ multiplex PCR; TCRdb's copy has only in-frame clones and lacks some. The data show 250,000 or so clones, 80% to 95% seen once. Here the sequenced sample was peripheral blood, taken on day 0 of AZD1222 vaccination. The receptors stem from an adult in good health.

The V call is TRBV5-6, the J call TRBJ1-1; D gene uncertain. V was pared by 4 bases and J by 5 bases, with 9 bases between. Looked up from germline, CDR1 is SGHDT and CDR2 is YYEEEE. The CDR3 contains 12 residues. CDR3 protein: CASSIGRTEAFF. The CDR3 nucleotides read TGTGCCAGCAGCATTGGCCGGACTGAAGCTTTCTTT.

V and J are TRBV3-1 (or the pseudogene TRBV3-2) and TRBJ1-1, with D tentatively TRBD1 (6 bases). This CDR3 spans 14 amino acids. The V end lost 5 bases, the J end lost 2 bases, and 12 bases lay between the germline ends. In germline, CDR1 is LGHDT, CDR2 YNNKEL (reference sequence). This CDR3 is CASSTGDTNTEAFF. In nucleotides, the CDR3 is TGTGCCAGCAGCACCGGGGACACAAACACTGAAGCTTTCTTT.

In regard to this clone: The junction shows a germline mismatch at one end, possibly a read error. The chain couples TRBV24-1 to TRBJ1-2, with 7 nucleotides matching TRBD1. This CDR3 has 12 residues. In germline, CDR1 is KGHDR, CDR2 SFDVKD. The CDR3 coding sequence is TGTGCCACCAGTGAACCAACAGGGGCTTTCGCCTTC. Its translation: CATSEPTGAFAF.

The CDR3 region has the DNA TGTGCCAGCAGCGTCACGGCCTACAATGAGCAGTTCTTC. Translation: CASSVTAYNEQFF. The V gene is TRBV11-2, the J gene TRBJ2-1, with no clear D. This CDR3 has 13 amino acids. V was clipped by 5 bases and J by 2 bases, with 7 bases between them. Germline lookup yields CDR1 SGHAT and CDR2 FQNNGV.

The chain couples TRBV7-6 to TRBJ1-5; perhaps TRBD1 as D (6 bases). Germline assignment: CDR1 SGHVS and CDR2 FNYEAQ. The CDR3 sequence is 15 residues long. The ends were cut back, 2 bases at V and 5 bases at J, with 13 bases in the middle. The CDR3 sequence is CASSLSPGQHQPQHF. As DNA, the CDR3 is TGTGCCAGCAGCTTATCACCCGGACAGCATCAGCCCCAGCATTTT. The variable domain in full, with the rest retrieved from reference TRBV7-6 and TRBJ1-5, is GAGVSQSPRYKVTKRGQDVALRCDPISGHVSLYWYRQALGQGPEFLTYFNYEAQQDKSGLPNDRFSAERPEGSISTLTIQRTEQRDSAMYRCASSLSPGQHQPQHFGDGTRLSIL.

The CDR3 region is CSARAGELFF. The CDR3, as DNA: TGCAGTGCCAGGGCCGGGGAGCTGTTTTTT. The rearrangement joins TRBV20-1 to TRBJ2-2, with TRBD1 as a possible D gene (5 bases). CDR3 size: 10 residues. Trimming removed 6 bases at V and 6 bases at J, with 5 bases between. Germline CDR1 and CDR2: DFQATT and SNEGSKA (reference sequence).

V is TRBV24-1 and J is TRBJ2-6, with a weak D call TRBD2 (5 bases). V lost 7 bases to trimming and J lost 0 bases, with 6 bases between them. CDR1 is KGHDR and CDR2 is SFDVKD in the germline V gene. This CDR3 has 14 residues. CDR3 loop: CATREVSGANVLTF. The CDR3 nucleotides read TGTGCCACCAGGGAGGTCTCTGGGGCCAACGTCCTGACTTTC.

This clone has a single count. V usage is TRBV28 and J usage is TRBJ1-4; D is possibly TRBD1 (6 bases). This CDR3 comprises 15 residues. Germline V gene sequence: CDR1 MDHEN, CDR2 SYDVKM. Trimming stripped 5 bases from V and 8 bases from J, with 18 bases between. In DNA, the CDR3 is TGTGCCAGCAGTGCCACAGGGTTTGGGGAGGAAAAACTGTTTTTT. The encoded protein is CASSATGFGEEKLFF.

The genes are TRBV19 and TRBJ1-1; D gene unclear. The CDR3 loop spans 15 amino acids. The V end lost 2 bases, the J end lost 7 bases, and 17 bases lay between the germline ends. Germline loops: CDR1 LNHDA, CDR2 SQIVND (reference sequence). CDR3 coding DNA: TGTGCCAGTAGTATAAAAGCACTTCTGCACGGTGAAGCTTTCTTT. Protein sequence: CASSIKALLHGEAFF.

This clone was detected only once. This chain links TRBV19 with TRBJ1-2, with D uncertain. Trimming stripped 4 bases from V and 1 base from J, with 7 bases between. Per the germline V gene, CDR1 is LNHDA and CDR2 is SQIVND (reference sequence). This CDR3 has 13 residues. The CDR3 bases are TGTGCCAGTAGTACTTTCGGTAACTATGGCTACACCTTC. Translating it yields CASSTFGNYGYTF. The full variable domain, completed using reference TRBV19 and TRBJ1-2, is DGGITQSPKYLFRKEGQNVTLSCEQNLNHDAMYWYRQDPGQGLRLIYYSQIVNDFQKGDIAEGYSVSREKKESFPLTVTSAQKNPTAFYLCASSTFGNYGYTFGSGTRLTVV.

The rearrangement joins TRBV19 to TRBJ1-5; TRBD1 matches at 8 bases. The CDR3 totals 19 residues. With V trimmed by 5 bases and J by 1 base, 16 bases remained unmatched. CDR1 is LNHDA and CDR2 is SQIVND in the germline V gene (reference sequence). CDR3 in DNA: TGTGCCAGTAGTGCCAGACCCCGGACAGGGCCGGGGAGCAATCAGCCCCAGCATTTT. It is translated as CASSARPRTGPGSNQPQHF.

V gene TRBV2 combines with J gene TRBJ2-5; no firm D call. With 5 bases removed from V and 1 base from J, the gap between germline ends came to 8 bases. The CDR3 has 13 residues. Germline values: CDR1 SNHLY, CDR2 FYNNEI. CDR3 DNA sequence: TGTGCCAGCAGTTCTCAACCCCAAGAGACCCAGTACTTC. Translation: CASSSQPQETQYF.

The CDR3, as DNA: TGTGCCAGCAGCAAATACGGGACGGTCCAAGAGACCCAGTACTTC. As protein: CASSKYGTVQETQYF. This chain uses TRBV28 with TRBJ2-5; D possibly matches TRBD1 or TRBD2 (5 bases each). The V and J ends lost 6 bases and 1 base respectively, with 15 bases between them. Germline V lookup: CDR1 MDHEN, CDR2 SYDVKM. The CDR3 contains 15 residues.

About this clone: Likely a read error: the CDR3 ends without its conserved phenylalanine or tryptophan. The DNA is left out, because the CDR3 cannot be placed on it with certainty; the CDR3 is given as TCRdb lists it. The rearrangement uses TRBV7-6 and TRBJ1-6. Per the germline V gene, CDR1 is SGHVS and CDR2 is FNYEAQ. The CDR3 is 9 residues long, counting both termini. The CDR3 sequence is CASSRGSAV.

This chain joins TRBV6-5 and TRBJ2-2; 10 bases fit TRBD1. The CDR3 is 15 amino acids. The germline V gene encodes CDR1 MNHEY and CDR2 SVGAGI. V gave up 4 bases and J gave up 6 bases; unmatched junction bases: 5. Here the CDR3 reads CASSWGTGVPGELFF. In DNA, the CDR3 is TGTGCCAGCAGTTGGGGGACAGGGGTCCCCGGGGAGCTGTTTTTT.

This CDR3 is CASSRGQGIRPQHF. CDR3 coding DNA: TGTGCCAGCAGCCGCGGACAGGGCATACGGCCCCAGCATTTT. The chain employs TRBV6-5 and TRBJ1-5, with 8 bases lining up with TRBD1. Germline CDR1 and CDR2: MNHEY and SVGAGI. J gave up 9 bases and V 6 bases, and 10 bases lay outside the gene matches. CDR3 length: 14 residues.

This rearrangement joins TRBV2 to TRBJ1-4, with a weak D call TRBD1 (6 bases). V gave up 10 bases and J gave up 6 bases, with 18 bases separating them. The CDR3 has 14 amino acids. CDR1 and CDR2 (germline): SNHLY, FYNNEI. CDR3 sequence reads: CATRTDQGYEKLFF. Written as DNA, the CDR3 is TGTGCCACCCGGACAGACCAGGGGTATGAAAAACTGTTTTTT.

The chain recombines TRBV2 with TRBJ1-4, with 8 nucleotides matching TRBD1. Trimming cost V 6 bases and J 8 bases; bases outside gene matches: 8. Germline loops: CDR1 SNHLY, CDR2 FYNNEI. This CDR3 spans 14 amino acids. The CDR3 sequence: CASSQTGVGEKLFF. For the CDR3, the DNA is TGTGCCAGCAGCCAGACAGGGGTCGGGGAAAAACTGTTTTTT.

The gene calls are TRBV6-5 and TRBJ1-5; possibly TRBD1 for D (6 bases). The CDR3 length is 15 residues. Germline V gene lookup returns CDR1 MNHEY and CDR2 SVGAGI. Trimming cost V 2 bases and J 0 bases, with 8 bases left between them. The CDR3 loop is CASSYDRNSNQPQHF. For the CDR3, the DNA is TGTGCCAGCAGTTACGACAGGAATAGCAATCAGCCCCAGCATTTT.

The chain links TRBV4-1 to TRBJ2-2; TRBD2 matches 8 bases. Germline loops: CDR1 MGHRA, CDR2 YSYEKL. This CDR3 has 16 residues. V dropped 6 bases and J dropped 2; count of bases not matched to a gene: 8. The CDR3 DNA reads as TGCGCCAGCAGACTAGCGGCCCCACTTAACACCGGGGAGCTGTTTTTT. This encodes CASRLAAPLNTGELFF.

V is TRBV5-6 and J is TRBJ2-3; D ambiguous. CDR3 length: 13 residues. Germline CDR1 and CDR2: SGHDT and YYEEEE. Trimming pared 2 bases from V and 2 bases from J, leaving 6 bases between. This CDR3 is CASSLATTDTQYF. The CDR3 region has the DNA TGTGCCAGCAGCTTAGCCACCACAGATACGCAGTATTTT.

The chain links TRBV6-5 to TRBJ1-1; D is unclear. Germline-derived CDR1 and CDR2 are MNHEY and SVGAGI. This CDR3 has 13 amino acids. Trimming removed 3 bases at V and 4 bases at J, with 9 bases between. The CDR3 nucleotides are TGTGCCAGCAGTTATGGGGAGGTCACTGAAGCTTTCTTT. It is translated as CASSYGEVTEAFF.

This sequence joins TRBV3-1 (or the pseudogene TRBV3-2) and TRBJ1-2; D gene uncertain. Deletions cut 4 bases from V and 8 bases from J, with 14 bases between. This CDR3 has 13 residues. Germline lookup yields CDR1 LGHDT and CDR2 YNNKEL (reference sequence). The CDR3 sequence: CASSPGVMLGYTF. CDR3 DNA sequence: TGTGCCAGCAGCCCGGGAGTCATGCTCGGCTACACCTTC.

The chain employs TRBV27 and TRBJ2-6, with 8 positions matching TRBD1. In germline, CDR1 is MNHEY, CDR2 SMNVEV (reference sequence). The CDR3 runs 17 residues. J gave up 2 bases and V 5 bases, and 8 bases lay outside the gene matches. The CDR3, as DNA: TGTGCCAGCAGTCCGAGGACAGGGTGGGCTGGGGCCAACGTCCTGACTTTC. It codes for CASSPRTGWAGANVLTF.

This clone was seen a few times. The chain couples TRBV27 to TRBJ2-7; TRBD1 agrees at 7 bases. CDR3 length equals 12 residues. With V trimmed by 8 bases and J by 2 bases, 3 bases remained unmatched. Per germline, CDR1 MNHEY and CDR2 SMNVEV (reference sequence). In nucleotides, the CDR3 is TGTGCCAGCGGCCAGGGGGCCTACGAGCAGTACTTC. It codes for CASGQGAYEQYF.

The chain carries TRBV6-6 and TRBJ2-7; 7 nucleotides match TRBD1. The CDR3 covers 16 residues. Germline V gives CDR1 MNHNY, CDR2 SVGAGI (reference sequence). The junction had 7 bases not matched to a gene; V was cut back by 0 bases and J by 2 bases. The CDR3 loop reads CASSYSGDSPTYEQYF. DNA for the CDR3: TGTGCCAGCAGTTACTCGGGGGACAGCCCTACCTACGAGCAGTACTTC.

This chain links TRBV29-1 with TRBJ1-2, with D perhaps matching TRBD1 (5 bases). Germline V lookup: CDR1 SQVTM, CDR2 ANQGSEA. V lost 6 bases to trimming and J lost 2 bases, with 13 bases between them. The CDR3 is 13 amino acids. CDR3 sequence reads: CSVKDSQNYGYTF. DNA of the CDR3: TGCAGCGTGAAAGACAGCCAAAACTATGGCTACACCTTC. Full variable domain (rest looked up from reference TRBV29-1 and TRBJ1-2): SAVISQKPSRDICQRGTSLTIQCQVDSQVTMMFWYRQQPGQSLTLIATANQGSEATYESGFVIDKFPISRPNLTFSTLTVSNMSPEDSSIYLCSVKDSQNYGYTFGSGTRLTVV.

The CDR3 reads CASSQDRGTSTDTQYF. Here the CDR3 DNA reads TGCGCCAGCAGCCAAGATAGGGGGACTAGCACAGATACGCAGTATTTT. The V call is TRBV4-1, the J call TRBJ2-3; D is perhaps TRBD1 or TRBD2 (6 bases each). Trimming took off 0 bases at V and 0 bases at J, with 10 bases between the two ends. This CDR3 has 16 residues. From germline, CDR1 is MGHRA and CDR2 YSYEKL.

The chain is built from TRBV4-1 and TRBJ1-1, with unresolved D. The V end lost 4 bases, the J end lost 6 bases, and 15 bases lay between the germline ends. Germline V CDR1 and CDR2: MGHRA, YSYEKL. The CDR3 totals 14 residues. This CDR3 reads CASSPWVWRAEAFF. Written as DNA, the CDR3 is TGCGCCAGCAGCCCCTGGGTTTGGCGGGCTGAAGCTTTCTTT.

The genes are TRBV7-8 and TRBJ2-1; D is possibly TRBD1 (5 bases). The V gene's germline CDR1 is SGHVS and CDR2 FQNEAQ. The CDR3 has 14 amino acids. V was pared by 5 bases and J by 3 bases, with 11 bases between. The CDR3 region is CASSTPGRYNEQFF. CDR3 nucleotide sequence: TGTGCCAGCAGCACCCCAGGGCGCTACAATGAGCAGTTCTTC.